This passage covers 25 T cell receptor beta chains from one sample sequenced in a study of blood T cells in healthy people across ages. Through a sample-barcoded 5' primer and a J-beta primer mix, a second PCR was run for about 7 to 12 cycles. TCRdb analysed the 5' RACE reads with MiXCR anew, one entry per CDR3 protein. The data show around 1,000,000 distinct CDR3 sequences, 25% seen once. The sample was also linked to a second study, of T cells of mothers and their children.

Source material: blood. All receptors come from a girl between 2 and 10 years old in good health.

The gene calls are TRBV3-1 and TRBJ2-1; 7 bases fit TRBD2. V was pared by 4 bases and J by 2 bases, with 8 bases of the junction left unmatched. The CDR3 contains 16 residues. Germline CDR1 LGHDT, CDR2 YNNKEL (reference sequence). CDR3: CASSPPRGRTYNEQFF. In DNA, the CDR3 is TGTGCCAGCAGCCCCCCGCGGGGGAGGACCTACAATGAGCAGTTCTTC.

This clonotype was seen a few times. The chain is built from TRBV5-1 and TRBJ2-5; D tentatively fits TRBD1 or TRBD2 (5 bases each). This CDR3 has 16 residues. Looked up from germline, CDR1 is SGHRS and CDR2 is YFSETQ. V lost 6 bases to trimming and J lost 4 bases, with 22 bases between them. CDR3 in amino acids: CASNGNNDMGTETQYF. The CDR3 bases are TGCGCCAGCAATGGTAACAACGATATGGGGACAGAGACCCAGTACTTC.

This sequence joins TRBV6-2 or TRBV6-3 and TRBJ1-3, with a possible D match to TRBD1 (5 bases). Trimming pared 4 bases from V and 0 bases from J, leaving 22 bases between. This CDR3 contains 19 residues. Germline values: CDR1 MNHEY, CDR2 SVGEGT. The CDR3 sequence: CASSLNAADTTHSGNTIYF. In DNA form, the CDR3 reads TGTGCCAGCAGTTTGAATGCCGCGGACACAACTCACTCTGGAAACACCATATATTTT.

This clonotype turned up a few times. This chain links TRBV12-3 or TRBV12-4 with TRBJ2-5; 7 positions agree with TRBD1. V dropped 6 bases and J dropped 0; count of bases not matched to a gene: 4. The CDR3 has 14 residues. The CDR3, as DNA: TGTGCCAGCAGCCGGGACAGTTACCAAGAGACCCAGTACTTC. It codes for CASSRDSYQETQYF.

The rearrangement joins TRBV9 to TRBJ2-5; D perhaps matches TRBD2 (5 bases). The DNA matches TRBJ2-7 better at its end, which makes the J call doubtful. The CDR3 consists of 15 residues. The germline gives CDR1 SGDLS, CDR2 YYNGEE. The CDR3 DNA follows: TGTGCCAGCAGCGTAGGCTGGGAGTGGGAGTACGAGCAGTACTTC. This encodes CASSVGWEWEYEQYF.

Remarks on this clonotype: Mismatch with germline at one junction end may stem from a read error. The rearrangement joins TRBV24-1 to TRBJ2-4, with D tentatively TRBD2 (6 bases). Germline V lookup: CDR1 KGHDR, CDR2 SFDVKD. The CDR3 totals 12 residues. The CDR3 spells CAASDWGEVQYF. The CDR3 nucleotides read TGTGCCGCCAGTGATTGGGGGGAGGTCCAATACTTC.

This clonotype was detected once. The V gene is TRBV5-1, the J gene TRBJ2-5, with D possibly being TRBD2 (6 bases). With the DNA end fitting TRBJ2-7 better, the J assignment may be wrong. The germline gives CDR1 SGHRS, CDR2 YFSETQ. The CDR3 extends over 15 amino acids. The CDR3 reads CASSFARGEVYEQYF. DNA for the CDR3: TGCGCCAGCAGCTTCGCTCGTGGGGAGGTCTACGAGCAGTACTTC.

This clonotype has a handful of counts. It may be a read error: a sequence one base away is much more abundant. Here the CDR3 reads CASSQDGGGGAYSEQFF. In nucleotides, the CDR3 is TGCGCCAGCAGCCAAGATGGGGGCGGGGGGGCCTACAGTGAGCAGTTCTTC. J is TRBJ2-5 and V is TRBV4-3; 9 nucleotides match TRBD2. Near its end, the DNA agrees better with TRBJ2-1, so the J call may be wrong. Germline V gives CDR1 LGHNA, CDR2 YSLEER. The CDR3 extends over 17 amino acids.

The chain carries TRBV6-1 and TRBJ1-6, with 7 bases identical to TRBD1. Unmatched junction bases numbered 6, after V lost 5 bases and J lost 8 bases. Germline CDR1 and CDR2: MNHNS and SASEGT. This CDR3 spans 14 amino acids. CDR3 residues: CASSNQGDDSPLHF. CDR3 in DNA: TGTGCCAGCAGTAATCAGGGGGATGATTCACCCCTCCACTTT.

The chain combines TRBV2 with TRBJ2-5; TRBD2 is a possible D gene (5 bases). The J call may be mistaken, given a closer DNA end match to TRBJ2-1. Germline V gene data show CDR1 as SNHLY and CDR2 as FYNNEI. CDR3 length: 12 amino acids. The DNA for the CDR3 is TGTGCCAGCACCAGAAAGGAGGATGAGCAGTTCTTC. This codes for CASTRKEDEQFF.

This clonotype occurred many times. V usage is TRBV7-9 and J usage is TRBJ2-5, with D possibly matching TRBD1 (5 bases). In germline, CDR1 is SEHNR, CDR2 FQNEAQ (reference sequence). The CDR3 consists of 12 residues. Trimming left V 6 bases short and J 4 bases short, with 9 bases between. The CDR3 protein is CASSIGAETQYF. The DNA for the CDR3 is TGTGCCAGCAGTATAGGGGCAGAGACCCAGTACTTC.

The table lists this clonotype with a few counts. The CDR3, as DNA: TGTGCCAGCAGCCTCACACTGACGGCCGACGAGCAGTACTTC. Translating gives CASSLTLTADEQYF. The V call is TRBV4-2, the J call TRBJ2-7, with D unresolved. Germline CDR1 and CDR2: LGHNA and YNFKEQ. V lost 4 bases, J lost 5 bases, and 15 bases lay in between. This CDR3 has 14 residues.

This clonotype has just a few counts. The chain employs TRBV6-2 or TRBV6-3 and TRBJ2-3; tentatively, D is TRBD1 or TRBD2 (5 bases each). The CDR3 length is 14 residues. Per germline, CDR1 MNHEY and CDR2 SVGEGT. Trimming removed 8 bases from V and 1 base from J, with 13 bases in between. The CDR3 DNA follows: TGTGCCAGCGAGAAGACGGGGCGCACAGATACGCAGTATTTT. Its translation is CASEKTGRTDTQYF.

This clonotype was observed at least ten times. This chain uses TRBV20-1 with TRBJ2-1, with 13 nucleotides matching TRBD2. Germline CDR1 DFQATT, CDR2 SNEGSKA (reference sequence). The CDR3 is made up of 17 amino acids. V shed 1 base, J shed 1 base, and the junction held 4 bases outside the gene matches. CDR3 sequence: CSARAGTSGASYNEQFF. The CDR3 region has the DNA TGCAGTGCTAGAGCCGGGACTAGCGGGGCATCCTACAATGAGCAGTTCTTC.

This clonotype was detected a few times. The chain uses TRBV18 and TRBJ1-5; D unresolved. V was clipped by 4 bases and J by 7 bases, with 11 bases between them. This CDR3 has 13 amino acids. Germline lookup yields CDR1 KGHSH and CDR2 LQKENI. CDR3 loop: CASSLTTVQPQHF. The CDR3, as DNA: TGTGCCAGCTCACTGACAACCGTCCAGCCCCAGCATTTT.

The rearrangement joins TRBV11-2 to TRBJ2-7, with 8 positions matching TRBD2. Germline assignment: CDR1 SGHAT and CDR2 FQNNGV. After removal of 1 base from V and 11 bases from J, the junction contained 1 base not matched to a gene. The CDR3 is made up of 11 amino acids. The CDR3 region is CASSLGLAKYF. The CDR3, as DNA: TGTGCCAGCAGCTTAGGACTAGCGAAGTACTTC. Full variable domain (remainder filled in from reference TRBV11-2 and TRBJ2-7): EAGVAQSPRYKIIEKRQSVAFWCNPISGHATLYWYQQILGQGPKLLIQFQNNGVVDDSQLPKDRFSAERLKGVDSTLKIQPAKLEDSAVYLCASSLGLAKYFGPGTRLTVT.

This clonotype has only a few counts. The chain recombines TRBV6-5 with TRBJ2-1; D is unresolved. Trimming took 2 bases from V and 9 from J, leaving 5 bases between them. CDR3 length equals 11 residues. Germline-derived CDR1 and CDR2 are MNHEY and SVGAGI. The CDR3 DNA reads TGTGCCAGCAGTTACCATAGTGAGCAGTTCTTC. The encoded protein is CASSYHSEQFF.

The chain is built from TRBV5-5 and TRBJ2-1, with D possibly being TRBD2 (7 bases). The DNA matches TRBJ2-7 better at its end, which makes the J call doubtful. The CDR3 extends over 15 amino acids. The germline V gene has CDR1 SGHKS and CDR2 YYEKEE (reference sequence). This chain's CDR3 is CASSLANSGGLEQYF. The CDR3 nucleotides read TGTGCCAGCAGCTTGGCCAATTCGGGGGGCCTCGAGCAGTACTTC.

There are a few counts of this clonotype. The chain recombines TRBV2 with TRBJ1-4; D is possibly TRBD1 (5 bases). The V gene lost 2 bases and the J gene lost 6 bases, with 19 bases spanning the gap. This CDR3 contains 17 residues. CDR1 and CDR2 from the germline V gene are SNHLY and FYNNEI. CDR3 nucleotide sequence: TGTGCCAGCAGTGAACAGGGTCGAAAAAAAACCTATGAAAAACTGTTTTTT. Its protein product is CASSEQGRKKTYEKLFF.

This clonotype was observed a handful of times. The chain joins TRBV7-9 to TRBJ1-2, with D possibly TRBD1 on 5 matching bases. Germline CDR1 SEHNR, CDR2 FQNEAQ (reference sequence). The CDR3 has 11 amino acids. V was trimmed by 5 bases and J by 13 bases, leaving 14 bases between them. CDR3 DNA sequence: TGTGCCAGCAGCGCGGGACTATTCCTCACCTTC. Its translation: CASSAGLFLTF. Variable domain in full (rest from reference TRBV7-9 and TRBJ1-2): DTGVSQNPRHKITKRGQNVTFRCDPISEHNRLYWYRQTLGQGPEFLTYFQNEAQLEKSRLLSDRFSAERPKGSFSTLEIQRTEQGDSAMYLCASSAGLFLTFGSGTRLTVV.

The V and J genes are TRBV4-2 and TRBJ2-5; TRBD2 matches at 14 bases. This CDR3 is 19 amino acids long. The V segment lost 3 bases and the J segment 0 bases; nucleotides outside the gene matches: 9. Germline lookup yields CDR1 LGHNA and CDR2 YNFKEQ. The DNA for the CDR3 is TGTGCCAGCAGCCATGGACTAGCGGGGGGCTCCTTGTACCAAGAGACCCAGTACTTC. Translated, it gives CASSHGLAGGSLYQETQYF.

This clonotype has more than one count but fewer than ten. V and J are TRBV18 and TRBJ1-6; 7 positions agree with TRBD1. This CDR3 has 17 residues. CDR1 is KGHSH and CDR2 is LQKENI in the germline V gene. Trimming took 6 bases from V and 6 from J; bases not matched to a gene: 14. The CDR3 protein is CASSPTTDRSGNSPLHF. The CDR3 DNA follows: TGTGCCAGCTCCCCGACAACGGACAGGTCTGGTAATTCACCCCTCCACTTT.

This rearrangement joins TRBV7-3 to TRBJ2-6; D might be TRBD1 (6 bases). This CDR3 is 17 amino acids long. Germline CDR1 SGHTA, CDR2 FQGTGA. V was trimmed by 0 bases and J by 3 bases, leaving 12 bases between them. The CDR3 nucleotides are TGTGCCAGCAGCTTAACGTTGTGGGGGCGTGGGGCCAACGTCCTGACTTTC. This sequence encodes CASSLTLWGRGANVLTF. Looking up the rest from reference TRBV7-3 and TRBJ2-6 gives the full variable domain: GAGVSQTPSNKVTEKGKYVELRCDPISGHTALYWYRQSLGQGPEFLIYFQGTGAADDSGLPNDRFFAVRPEGSVSTLKIQRTERGDSAVYLCASSLTLWGRGANVLTFGAGSRLTVL.

The chain combines TRBV11-2 with TRBJ2-7; no clear D gene. Germline V gives CDR1 SGHAT, CDR2 FQNNGV. The V and J ends lost 5 bases and 0 bases respectively, with 11 bases between them. The CDR3 has 14 amino acids. The CDR3 nucleotides read TGTGCCAGCAGCCCGCCGACCGGCTCCTACGAGCAGTACTTC. Protein: CASSPPTGSYEQYF. Looking up the rest from reference TRBV11-2 and TRBJ2-7 gives the full variable domain: EAGVAQSPRYKIIEKRQSVAFWCNPISGHATLYWYQQILGQGPKLLIQFQNNGVVDDSQLPKDRFSAERLKGVDSTLKIQPAKLEDSAVYLCASSPPTGSYEQYFGPGTRLTVT.

The rearrangement links TRBV29-1 to TRBJ2-7, with 7 bases matching TRBD2. The J segment lost 4 bases and the V segment lost 3 bases, leaving 0 bases of the junction unmatched. The CDR3 is 11 amino acids. Per germline, CDR1 SQVTM and CDR2 ANQGSEA. CDR3 DNA: TGCAGCGTTGAGGGGGGGTACGAGCAGTACTTC. This translates into CSVEGGYEQYF.